This T cell receptor beta chain was sequenced in a study of blood T cell repertoires in COVID-19. As for the study in general: Samples came from the United States, Italy and Spain, spanning acute and convalescent COVID-19. PBMCs, B-cell-depleted T cells, or T cells provided the cDNA or gDNA that made up the material.

Original data processing: Reference gene primer amplification gave estimated nucleated cell counts. Measured with immunoSEQ multiplex PCR; TCRdb has only the in-frame clones, and not every one. V and J calls and clone size follow that table, whereas D and trimming were derived from the DNA. The sample contains roughly 110,000 clones, more than 80% of which appear only once. The V segment lost 10 bases and the J segment 2 bases; nucleotides outside the gene matches: 4. Germline CDR1 is LNHDA and CDR2 is SQIVND (reference sequence). CDR3 length: 13 amino acids. This clonotype was obtained from a woman in her fifties or sixties with acute or convalescent COVID-19. Sample: peripheral blood. The V call is TRBV19, the J call TRBJ1-5, with 8 bases aligning to TRBD1. CDR3 in amino acids: CATEDRGNQPQHF. CDR3 nucleotide sequence: TGTGCCACCGAGGACAGGGGCAATCAGCCCCAGCATTTT.